This T cell receptor beta chain was captured in a study of neurological immune-mediated disorders. Points from the study as a whole: The multiple sclerosis repertoire cluster had no clinical or MRI feature associated with it.

Noted time point: longitudinal time-point 1 (baseline). Trimming removed 0 bases from V and 4 bases from J, with 3 bases in between. The CDR3 runs 12 residues. The V gene's germline CDR1 is SGHRS and CDR2 YFSETQ. This clonotype was seen many times. The antigen is undetermined. TCRdb reprocessed the 5' RACE reads with MiXCR, giving one entry per CDR3 protein. The table records 40,000 or so distinct CDR3 sequences, about 3.2% of them present only once. The V gene is TRBV5-1, the J gene TRBJ2-3, with unresolved D. The receptor was isolated from a woman in her sixties or seventies with multiple sclerosis. The sequencing sample was made of PBMCs. In DNA form, the CDR3 reads TGCGCCAGCAGCTTGGCCGCAGATACGCAGTATTTT. This translates into CASSLAADTQYF.